This note documents a single T cell receptor beta chain sequence. Its antigen is unidentified. CDR1 and CDR2 from the germline V gene are SEHNR and FQNEAQ (reference sequence). V was pared by 5 bases and J by 1 base, with 7 bases of the junction left unmatched. The CDR3 runs 15 residues. The record originates from a study of T cell responses to AZD1222 COVID-19 vaccine. Study-wide results and caveats: Spike-specific TCR breadth and depth went up after people got two AZD1222 doses. Donors, mostly white British, included more females; clonal diversity was possibly underestimated.

TCRdb keeps only in-frame clones here, not all; method: immunoSEQ multiplex PCR. The data contain roughly 92,000 clones, around 90% of them singletons. The input for sequencing was peripheral blood, taken on day 0 of AZD1222 vaccination. This receptor was taken from an adult in good health. The genes are TRBV7-9 and TRBJ1-1; 7 bases agree with TRBD1. The CDR3 region has the DNA TGTGCCAGCAGCCCTAGGGGGCACTCGAACACTGAAGCTTTCTTT. Its protein product is CASSPRGHSNTEAFF.